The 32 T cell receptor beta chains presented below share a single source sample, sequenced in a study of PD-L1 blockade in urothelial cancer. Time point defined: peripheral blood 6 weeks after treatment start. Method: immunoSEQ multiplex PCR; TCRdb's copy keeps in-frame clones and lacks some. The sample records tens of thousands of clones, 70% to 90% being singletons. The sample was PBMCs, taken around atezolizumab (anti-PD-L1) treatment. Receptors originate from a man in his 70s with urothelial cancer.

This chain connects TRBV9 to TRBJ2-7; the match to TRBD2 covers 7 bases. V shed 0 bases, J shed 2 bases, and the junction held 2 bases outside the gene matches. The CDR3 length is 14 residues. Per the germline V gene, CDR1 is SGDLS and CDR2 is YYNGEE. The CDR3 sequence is CASSVAGGPYEQYF. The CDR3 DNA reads TGTGCCAGCAGCGTAGCGGGGGGTCCCTACGAGCAGTACTTC.

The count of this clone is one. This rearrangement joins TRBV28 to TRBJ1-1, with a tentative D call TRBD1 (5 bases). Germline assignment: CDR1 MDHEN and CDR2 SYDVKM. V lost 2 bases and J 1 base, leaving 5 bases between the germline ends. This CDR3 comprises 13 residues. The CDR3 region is CASSLTGNTEAFF. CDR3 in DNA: TGTGCCAGCAGTTTAACAGGGAACACTGAAGCTTTCTTT.

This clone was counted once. CDR3 sequence reads: CASSATGRYGYTF. The CDR3 bases are TGTGCCAGTAGTGCGACAGGGAGGTATGGCTACACCTTC. The V and J genes are TRBV19 and TRBJ1-2, with 7 bases that match TRBD1. From germline, CDR1 is LNHDA and CDR2 SQIVND (reference sequence). CDR3 length: 13 amino acids. The V gene end was trimmed by 5 bases and the J gene end by 5 bases; junction bases not matched to a gene: 5.

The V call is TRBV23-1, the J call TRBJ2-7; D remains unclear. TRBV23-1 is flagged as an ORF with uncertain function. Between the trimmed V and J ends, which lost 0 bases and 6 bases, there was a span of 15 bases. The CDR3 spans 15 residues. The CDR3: CASSQSQQIWREQYF. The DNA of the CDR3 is TGCGCCAGCAGTCAATCGCAACAGATCTGGCGCGAGCAGTACTTC.

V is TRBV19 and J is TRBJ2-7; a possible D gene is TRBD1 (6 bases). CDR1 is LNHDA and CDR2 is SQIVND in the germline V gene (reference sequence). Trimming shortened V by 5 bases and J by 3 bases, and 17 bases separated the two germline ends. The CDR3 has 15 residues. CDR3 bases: TGTGCCAGTAGTCCAGGGACATTAGGTATCTACGAGCAGTACTTC. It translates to CASSPGTLGIYEQYF.

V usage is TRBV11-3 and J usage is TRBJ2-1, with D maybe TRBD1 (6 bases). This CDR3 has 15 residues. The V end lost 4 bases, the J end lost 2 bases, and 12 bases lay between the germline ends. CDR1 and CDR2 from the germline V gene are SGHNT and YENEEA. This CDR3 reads CASSSGTTTYNEQFF. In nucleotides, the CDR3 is TGTGCCAGCAGCTCCGGGACAACCACCTACAATGAGCAGTTCTTC.

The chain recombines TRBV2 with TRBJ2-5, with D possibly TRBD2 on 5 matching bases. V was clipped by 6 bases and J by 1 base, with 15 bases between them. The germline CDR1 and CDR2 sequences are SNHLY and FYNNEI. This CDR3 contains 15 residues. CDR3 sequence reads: CASSLNSATQETQYF. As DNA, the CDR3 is TGTGCCAGCAGCCTGAATAGCGCTACCCAAGAGACCCAGTACTTC.

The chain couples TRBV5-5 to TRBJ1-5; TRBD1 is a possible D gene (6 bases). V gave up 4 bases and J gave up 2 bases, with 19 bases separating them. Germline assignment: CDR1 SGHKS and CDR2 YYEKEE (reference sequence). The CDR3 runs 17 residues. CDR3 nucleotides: TGTGCCAGCAGCCCCGCCCTGGGGGCAGAGGGCAATCAGCCCCAGCATTTT. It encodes CASSPALGAEGNQPQHF.

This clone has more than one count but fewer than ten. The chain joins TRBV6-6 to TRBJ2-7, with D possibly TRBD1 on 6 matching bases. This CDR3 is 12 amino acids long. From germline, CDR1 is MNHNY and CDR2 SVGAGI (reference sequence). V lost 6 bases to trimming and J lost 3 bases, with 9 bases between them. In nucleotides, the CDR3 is TGTGCCAGCAGCACAGGGATCTACGAGCAGTACTTC. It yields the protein CASSTGIYEQYF.

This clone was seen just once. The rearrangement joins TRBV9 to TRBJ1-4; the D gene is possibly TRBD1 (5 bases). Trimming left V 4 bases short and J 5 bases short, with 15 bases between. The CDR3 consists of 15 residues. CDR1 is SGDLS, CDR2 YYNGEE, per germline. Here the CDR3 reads CASSLRTGRNEKLFF. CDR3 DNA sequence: TGTGCCAGCAGCCTACGAACAGGCCGAAATGAAAAACTGTTTTTT.

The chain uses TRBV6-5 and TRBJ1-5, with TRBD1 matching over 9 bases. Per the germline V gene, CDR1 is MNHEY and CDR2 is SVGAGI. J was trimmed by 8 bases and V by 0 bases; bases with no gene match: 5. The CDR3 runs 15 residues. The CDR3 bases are TGTGCCAGCAGTTACTCGAACAGGGGGCAGGAGCCCCAGCATTTT. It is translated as CASSYSNRGQEPQHF.

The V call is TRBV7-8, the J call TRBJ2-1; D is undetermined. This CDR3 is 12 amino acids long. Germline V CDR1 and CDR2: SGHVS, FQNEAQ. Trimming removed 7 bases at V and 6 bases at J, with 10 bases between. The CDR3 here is CASKATRNEQFF. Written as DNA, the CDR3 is TGTGCCAGCAAAGCGACGCGCAATGAGCAGTTCTTC.

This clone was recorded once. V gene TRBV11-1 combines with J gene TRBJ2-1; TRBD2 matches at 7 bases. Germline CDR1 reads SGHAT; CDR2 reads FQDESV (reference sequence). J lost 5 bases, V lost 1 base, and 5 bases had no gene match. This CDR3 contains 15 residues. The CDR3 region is CASSLGVAGDNEQFF. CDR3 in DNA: TGTGCCAGCAGCTTAGGGGTTGCGGGAGACAATGAGCAGTTCTTC.

Here the CDR3 DNA reads TGTGCCAGCAGTCCACTGGCAGGGGCAGCTTTCTTT. Residues: CASSPLAGAAFF. This rearrangement joins TRBV6-6 to TRBJ1-1, with D maybe TRBD1 (6 bases). Deletions cut 5 bases from V and 10 bases from J, with 14 bases between. The CDR3 contains 12 residues. Per germline, CDR1 MNHNY and CDR2 SVGAGI (reference sequence).

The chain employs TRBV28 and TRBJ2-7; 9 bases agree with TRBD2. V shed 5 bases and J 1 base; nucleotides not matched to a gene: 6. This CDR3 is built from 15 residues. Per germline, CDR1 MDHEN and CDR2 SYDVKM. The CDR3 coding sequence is TGTGCCAGCAGTGTAGCGGGAGCCTCTTCCTACGAGCAGTACTTC. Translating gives CASSVAGASSYEQYF.

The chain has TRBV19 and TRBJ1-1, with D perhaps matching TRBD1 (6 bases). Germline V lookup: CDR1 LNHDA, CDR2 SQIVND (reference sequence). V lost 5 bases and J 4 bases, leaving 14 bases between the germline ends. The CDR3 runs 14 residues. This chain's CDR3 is CASSPLGGFTEAFF. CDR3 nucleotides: TGTGCCAGTAGTCCATTAGGGGGTTTCACTGAAGCTTTCTTT.

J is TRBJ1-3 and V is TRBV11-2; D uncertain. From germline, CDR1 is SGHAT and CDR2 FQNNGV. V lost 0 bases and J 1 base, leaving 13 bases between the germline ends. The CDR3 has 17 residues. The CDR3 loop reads CASSLDSPRGSGNTIYF. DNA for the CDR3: TGTGCCAGCAGCTTAGATTCCCCAAGAGGGTCTGGAAACACCATATATTTT.

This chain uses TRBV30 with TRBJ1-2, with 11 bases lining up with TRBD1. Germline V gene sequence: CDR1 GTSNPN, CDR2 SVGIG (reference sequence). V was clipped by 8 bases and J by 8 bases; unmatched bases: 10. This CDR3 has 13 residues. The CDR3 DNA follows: TGTGCCAGGGGTCGGACAGGGGGCGGCGGCTACACCTTC. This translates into CARGRTGGGGYTF.

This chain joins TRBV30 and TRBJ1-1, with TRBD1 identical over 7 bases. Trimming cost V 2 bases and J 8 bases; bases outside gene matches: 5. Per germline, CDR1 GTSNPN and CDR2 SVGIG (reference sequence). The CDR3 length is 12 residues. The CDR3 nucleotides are TGTGCCTGGAGTACAGGGGTTTTGGAAGCTTTCTTT. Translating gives CAWSTGVLEAFF.

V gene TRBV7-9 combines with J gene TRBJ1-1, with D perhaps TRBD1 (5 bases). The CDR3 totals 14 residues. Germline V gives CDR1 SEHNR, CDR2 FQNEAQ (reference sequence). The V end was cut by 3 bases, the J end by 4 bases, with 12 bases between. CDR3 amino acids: CASSFEGVVTEAFF. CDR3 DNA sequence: TGTGCCAGCAGCTTTGAAGGGGTAGTCACTGAAGCTTTCTTT.

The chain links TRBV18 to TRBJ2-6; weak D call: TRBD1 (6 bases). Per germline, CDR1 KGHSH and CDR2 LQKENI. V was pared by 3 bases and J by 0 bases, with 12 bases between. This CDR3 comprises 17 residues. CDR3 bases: TGTGCCAGCTCACCTCCGACAGGCAGCTCTGGGGCCAACGTCCTGACTTTC. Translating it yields CASSPPTGSSGANVLTF. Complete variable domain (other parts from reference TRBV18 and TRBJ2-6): NAGVMQNPRHLVRRRGQEARLRCSPMKGHSHVYWYRQLPEEGLKFMVYLQKENIIDESGMPKERFSAEFPKEGPSILRIQQVVRGDSAAYFCASSPPTGSSGANVLTFGAGSRLTVL.

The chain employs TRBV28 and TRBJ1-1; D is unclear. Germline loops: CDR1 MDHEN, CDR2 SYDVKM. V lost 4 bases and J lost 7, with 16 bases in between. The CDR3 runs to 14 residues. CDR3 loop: CASSSTLRVGEAFF. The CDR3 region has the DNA TGTGCCAGCAGTTCAACCCTCCGGGTGGGTGAAGCTTTCTTT. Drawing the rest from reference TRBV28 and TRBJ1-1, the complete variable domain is DVKVTQSSRYLVKRTGEKVFLECVQDMDHENMFWYRQDPGLGLRLIYFSYDVKMKEKGDIPEGYSVSREKKERFSLILESASTNQTSMYLCASSSTLRVGEAFFGQGTRLTVV.

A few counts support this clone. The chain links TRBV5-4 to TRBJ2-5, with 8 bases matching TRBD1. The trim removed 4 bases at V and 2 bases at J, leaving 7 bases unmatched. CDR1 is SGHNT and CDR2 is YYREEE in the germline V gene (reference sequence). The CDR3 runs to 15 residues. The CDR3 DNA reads TGTGCCAGCAGCGCGGGACAGGCAGGGCAAGAGACCCAGTACTTC. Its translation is CASSAGQAGQETQYF.

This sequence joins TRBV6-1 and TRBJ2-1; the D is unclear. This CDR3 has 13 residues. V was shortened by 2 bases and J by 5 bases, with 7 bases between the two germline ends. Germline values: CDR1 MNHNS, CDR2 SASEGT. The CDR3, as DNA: TGTGCCAGCAGTGAAAGCAGGAACAATGAGCAGTTCTTC. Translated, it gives CASSESRNNEQFF.

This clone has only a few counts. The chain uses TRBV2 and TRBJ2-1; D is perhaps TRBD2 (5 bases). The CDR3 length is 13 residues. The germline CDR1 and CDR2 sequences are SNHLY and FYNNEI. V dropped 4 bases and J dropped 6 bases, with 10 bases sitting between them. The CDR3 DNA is TGTGCCAGCAGTGGGACTTCGGGCAATGAGCAGTTCTTC. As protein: CASSGTSGNEQFF.

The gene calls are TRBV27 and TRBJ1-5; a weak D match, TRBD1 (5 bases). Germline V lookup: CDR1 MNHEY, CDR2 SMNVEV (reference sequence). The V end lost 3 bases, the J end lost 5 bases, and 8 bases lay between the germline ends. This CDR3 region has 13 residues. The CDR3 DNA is TGTGCCAGCAGTTTTGGGGGGGATCAGCCCCAGCATTTT. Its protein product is CASSFGGDQPQHF.

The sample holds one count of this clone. CDR3 in amino acids: CASSSGGANYGYTF. CDR3 bases: TGTGCCAGCAGTTCAGGAGGGGCTAACTATGGCTACACCTTC. The chain recombines TRBV28 with TRBJ1-2; possibly TRBD1 for D (5 bases). The V gene's germline CDR1 is MDHEN and CDR2 SYDVKM. This CDR3 region has 14 residues. Trimming removed 4 bases at V and 0 bases at J, with 9 bases between.

CDR3 residues: CASSGLAGDNEQFF. CDR3 sequence (DNA): TGTGCCAGCAGTGGGCTAGCGGGAGACAATGAGCAGTTCTTC. The rearrangement joins TRBV6-4 to TRBJ2-1, with 10 positions matching TRBD2. The CDR3 is made up of 14 amino acids. The germline gives CDR1 MRHNA, CDR2 SNTAGT. V lost 4 bases to trimming and J lost 5 bases; unmatched junction nucleotides: 2.

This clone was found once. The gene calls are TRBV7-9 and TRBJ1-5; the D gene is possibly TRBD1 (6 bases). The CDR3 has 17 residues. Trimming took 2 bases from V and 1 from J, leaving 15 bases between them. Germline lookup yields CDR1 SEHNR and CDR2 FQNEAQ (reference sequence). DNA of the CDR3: TGTGCCAGCAGCTTATGGGGGCAGGGATCGAGCAATCAGCCCCAGCATTTT. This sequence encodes CASSLWGQGSSNQPQHF.

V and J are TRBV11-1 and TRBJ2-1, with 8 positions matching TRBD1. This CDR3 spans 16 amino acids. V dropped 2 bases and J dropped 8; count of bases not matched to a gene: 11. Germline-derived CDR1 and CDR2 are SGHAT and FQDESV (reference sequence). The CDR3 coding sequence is TGTGCCAGCAGCTTACAGGGGGCAGCTCGTGAGGATGAGCAGTTCTTC. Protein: CASSLQGAAREDEQFF.

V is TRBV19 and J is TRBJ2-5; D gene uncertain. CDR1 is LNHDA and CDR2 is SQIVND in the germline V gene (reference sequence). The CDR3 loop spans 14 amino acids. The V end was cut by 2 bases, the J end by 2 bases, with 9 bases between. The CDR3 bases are TGTGCCAGTAGTATAATCCAGTTACAAGAGACCCAGTACTTC. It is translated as CASSIIQLQETQYF.

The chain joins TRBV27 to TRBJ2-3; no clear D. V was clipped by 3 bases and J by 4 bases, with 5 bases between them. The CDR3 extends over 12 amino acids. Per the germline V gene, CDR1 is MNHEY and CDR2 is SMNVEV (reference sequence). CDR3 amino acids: CASSFWPDTQYF. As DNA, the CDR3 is TGTGCCAGCAGTTTCTGGCCAGATACGCAGTATTTT.